The 30 T cell receptor beta chains given below trace back to one sample, sequenced in a study of shared clonotypes between healthy human individuals. Data came from immunoSEQ multiplex PCR; TCRdb stores just in-frame clones and leaves some out. The table has roughly 760,000 clones, roughly 70% seen once. The specimen sequenced was memory CD4+ T cells sorted from blood. Stated subset: CD45RA-negative fraction. Every receptor here comes from a woman aged 30 to 39 in good health.

The CDR3 here is CASNNGQGDGYTF. The CDR3 DNA reads TGTGCCAGCAACAACGGGCAGGGGGATGGCTACACCTTC. The chain employs TRBV6-5 and TRBJ1-2; 7 nucleotides line up with TRBD1. CDR3 length: 13 residues. The germline CDR1 and CDR2 sequences are MNHEY and SVGAGI. J was trimmed by 6 bases and V by 7 bases; bases with no gene match: 8.

J is TRBJ2-3 and V is TRBV2, with 7 bases identical to TRBD2. Germline lookup yields CDR1 SNHLY and CDR2 FYNNEI. The CDR3 loop spans 14 amino acids. With V trimmed by 4 bases and J by 7 bases, 8 bases remained unmatched. CDR3 DNA sequence: TGTGCCAGCAGTGGGTTAGCGGGCAAGTATACGCAGTATTTT. As protein: CASSGLAGKYTQYF.

The genes are TRBV13 and TRBJ2-3; unclear D gene. This CDR3 is built from 16 residues. Trimming removed 4 bases at V and 2 bases at J, with 16 bases between. Germline CDR1 and CDR2: PRHDT and FYEKMQ (reference sequence). CDR3 bases: TGTGCCAGCAGCTCAGGCTCCTTGACTCACACAGATACGCAGTATTTT. Protein sequence: CASSSGSLTHTDTQYF.

The chain carries TRBV7-2 and TRBJ2-2; unclear D gene. Trimming stripped 5 bases from V and 0 bases from J, with 19 bases between. CDR3 length equals 18 residues. CDR1 is SGHTA, CDR2 FQGNSA, per germline. The CDR3, as DNA: TGTGCCAGCAGCCGACCTGTCGAGACGGAACCGAACACCGGGGAGCTGTTTTTT. Translated, it gives CASSRPVETEPNTGELFF.

The rearrangement uses TRBV19 and TRBJ2-7, with D uncertain. Germline CDR1 reads LNHDA; CDR2 reads SQIVND (reference sequence). V lost 10 bases and J lost 7, with 23 bases in between. This CDR3 spans 14 amino acids. The CDR3: CATPCVDPEREQYF. CDR3 in DNA: TGTGCCACCCCCTGCGTCGACCCCGAGAGAGAGCAGTACTTC.

This clone has a handful of counts. The chain recombines TRBV5-1 with TRBJ1-1; D is perhaps TRBD1 (5 bases). The CDR3 covers 14 residues. V lost 4 bases to trimming and J lost 8 bases, with 18 bases between them. Looked up from germline, CDR1 is SGHRS and CDR2 is YFSETQ. DNA for the CDR3: TGCGCCAGCAGCACGGGACCCCCCCGCGCCGAAGCTTTCTTT. Translating gives CASSTGPPRAEAFF.

Note on this clone: A read error is possible here, since a much larger clone lies one base away. The V call is TRBV6-5, the J call TRBJ2-2, with D tentatively TRBD2 (6 bases). The CDR3 sequence is 14 residues long. Germline-derived CDR1 and CDR2 are MNHEY and SVGAGI. In nucleotides, the CDR3 is TGTGTCAGCAGTTACGGCGGGACTCCGGGGGAGCTGTTTTTT. This encodes CVSSYGGTPGELFF.

A word on this clone: Within the sample, other DNA sequences also encode this same CDR3. The chain links TRBV5-1 to TRBJ2-1; no firm D call. This CDR3 comprises 12 residues. Trimming cost V 1 base and J 7 bases, with 6 bases left between them. The germline V gene has CDR1 SGHRS and CDR2 YFSETQ. The DNA of the CDR3 is TGCGCCAGCAGCTTGACTCAGAATGAGCAGTTCTTC. It yields the protein CASSLTQNEQFF.

V is TRBV9 and J is TRBJ2-1, with D tentatively TRBD1 (6 bases). V was shortened by 4 bases and J by 4 bases, with 21 bases between the two germline ends. The CDR3 is made up of 17 amino acids. Per the germline V gene, CDR1 is SGDLS and CDR2 is YYNGEE. CDR3 amino acids: CASSKQGLVWVYNEQFF. CDR3 DNA sequence: TGTGCCAGCAGCAAACAGGGTTTAGTGTGGGTTTACAATGAGCAGTTCTTC.

A few counts support this clone. This chain connects TRBV27 to TRBJ2-7; no definite D call. Trimming took off 6 bases at V and 2 bases at J, with 20 bases between the two ends. CDR3 size: 16 residues. Germline V gives CDR1 MNHEY, CDR2 SMNVEV (reference sequence). The CDR3 sequence is CASSLRPPGLTYEQYF. For the CDR3, the DNA is TGTGCCAGCAGCCTAAGGCCCCCGGGCCTAACCTACGAGCAGTACTTC.

The genes are TRBV29-1 and TRBJ1-1; D is unclear. V lost 4 bases to trimming and J lost 2 bases, with 14 bases between them. The germline CDR1 and CDR2 sequences are SQVTM and ANQGSEA. This CDR3 spans 14 amino acids. DNA of the CDR3: TGCAGCGTTGTGGGAGCTGGGCCAAACACTGAAGCTTTCTTT. Translated: CSVVGAGPNTEAFF.

The chain has TRBV4-2 and TRBJ2-2; TRBD2 matches at 8 bases. This CDR3 spans 16 amino acids. Per the germline V gene, CDR1 is LGHNA and CDR2 is YNFKEQ. The V segment lost 1 base and the J segment 2 bases; nucleotides outside the gene matches: 3. In nucleotides, the CDR3 is TGTGCCAGCAGCCAAGCAACTAGCGGAAACACCGGGGAGCTGTTTTTT. Translated, it gives CASSQATSGNTGELFF.

This rearrangement joins TRBV19 to TRBJ2-5; TRBD2 matches 8 bases. Trimming removed 6 bases from V and 2 bases from J; junction bases left unmatched: 8. The CDR3 has 15 amino acids. Germline CDR1 is LNHDA and CDR2 is SQIVND (reference sequence). The CDR3 reads CASRRTGGRQETQYF. DNA for the CDR3: TGTGCCAGTAGGAGGACGGGAGGGCGGCAAGAGACCCAGTACTTC.

The V and J genes are TRBV18 and TRBJ2-3; 13 nucleotides align to TRBD2. The J segment lost 4 bases and the V segment lost 6 bases, leaving 7 bases of the junction unmatched. From germline, CDR1 is KGHSH and CDR2 LQKENI. The CDR3 is 16 amino acids. CDR3: CASSSRTSGSADTQYF. The CDR3 DNA reads as TGTGCCAGCTCCTCTCGGACTAGCGGGAGCGCAGATACGCAGTATTTT.

V gene TRBV19 combines with J gene TRBJ1-1, with 7 bases aligning to TRBD1. The germline CDR1 and CDR2 sequences are LNHDA and SQIVND (reference sequence). V trimming: 5 bases; J trimming: 8 bases; junction bases outside the gene matches: 8. This CDR3 is built from 13 residues. The CDR3 reads CASSRRQGIEAFF. The CDR3 DNA reads as TGTGCCAGTAGTCGCCGACAGGGCATAGAAGCTTTCTTT.

The CDR3: CASSENLRPSRQNYGYTF. DNA for the CDR3: TGTGCCAGCAGTGAAAACTTGAGACCATCCAGACAGAACTATGGCTACACCTTC. V is TRBV6-1 and J is TRBJ1-2, with D perhaps matching TRBD1 (5 bases). Germline values: CDR1 MNHNS, CDR2 SASEGT. The V gene lost 2 bases and the J gene lost 2 bases, with 21 bases spanning the gap. The CDR3 is 18 residues long.

The gene calls are TRBV28 and TRBJ1-2; D remains ambiguous. The germline V and J ends were trimmed by 7 bases and 2 bases, with 14 bases remaining between them. CDR1 is MDHEN and CDR2 is SYDVKM in the germline V gene. CDR3 length: 14 residues. CDR3 sequence: CASKTRTVNYGYTF. The CDR3 region has the DNA TGTGCCAGCAAAACCCGGACGGTGAACTATGGCTACACCTTC.

This clone was found once. The chain uses TRBV29-1 and TRBJ1-1; tentative D call: TRBD1 (5 bases). This CDR3 region has 14 residues. Trimming pared 4 bases from V and 8 bases from J, leaving 20 bases between. From germline, CDR1 is SQVTM and CDR2 ANQGSEA. CDR3 loop: CSVVSSGVASEAFF. CDR3 coding DNA: TGCAGCGTTGTTAGTTCGGGGGTTGCATCGGAAGCTTTCTTT.

The chain couples TRBV28 to TRBJ1-2; D unresolved. Germline CDR1 is MDHEN and CDR2 is SYDVKM. Deletions cut 1 base from V and 4 bases from J, with 7 bases between. This CDR3 contains 13 residues. DNA of the CDR3: TGTGCCAGCAGTTTATTAGGTTTCTATGGCTACACCTTC. Its protein is CASSLLGFYGYTF.

The chain combines TRBV19 with TRBJ2-2; a weak D match, TRBD2 (5 bases). The CDR3 totals 16 residues. V lost 6 bases and J lost 1, with 15 bases in between. The germline CDR1 and CDR2 sequences are LNHDA and SQIVND (reference sequence). The CDR3 sequence is CASRRSLAVNTGELFF. In nucleotides, the CDR3 is TGTGCCAGTAGGAGGTCCCTAGCCGTGAACACCGGGGAGCTGTTTTTT.

The chain is built from TRBV6-4 and TRBJ2-3; 8 bases are a match to TRBD2. Germline assignment: CDR1 MRHNA and CDR2 SNTAGT. Germline trimming cut 4 bases from V and 2 bases from J; bases unmatched to any gene: 5. CDR3 size: 15 residues. This CDR3 reads CASSVSAGVTDTQYF. CDR3 bases: TGTGCCAGCAGTGTATCAGCGGGAGTCACAGATACGCAGTATTTT.

Concerning this clone: Possible read error: a much larger clone is one base away. The rearrangement uses TRBV5-1 and TRBJ2-3; D may match TRBD1 or TRBD2 (5 bases each). The CDR3 loop spans 14 amino acids. Germline lookup yields CDR1 SGHRS and CDR2 YFSETQ. CDR3 in DNA: TGCGCCAGCAGCTTCGGGACCCTCACAGGTACGCAGTATTTT. Translating gives CASSFGTLTGTQYF.

The rearrangement links TRBV5-8 to TRBJ2-7; D gene unclear. Trimming pared 0 bases from V and 0 bases from J, leaving 10 bases between. Germline V CDR1 and CDR2: SGHTS, YDEGEE. The CDR3 consists of 15 residues. CDR3 in amino acids: CASSLGRARSYEQYF. CDR3 coding DNA: TGTGCCAGCAGCTTGGGTAGGGCGCGCTCCTACGAGCAGTACTTC. Based on the CDR3 plus reference TRBV5-8 and TRBJ2-7, the full variable domain is EAGVTQSPTHLIKTRGQQATLRCSPISGHTSVYWYQQALGLGLQFLLWYDEGEERNRGNFPPRFSGRQFPNYSSELNVNALELEDSALYLCASSLGRARSYEQYFGPGTRLTVT.

This clone appeared a single time. The V gene is TRBV5-6, the J gene TRBJ1-2; no definite D call. Germline-derived CDR1 and CDR2 are SGHDT and YYEEEE. The V gene lost 0 bases and the J gene lost 1 base, with 10 bases spanning the gap. CDR3 length: 15 amino acids. The CDR3 loop reads CASSLVGDINYGYTF. The DNA of the CDR3 is TGTGCCAGCAGCTTGGTCGGGGATATTAACTATGGCTACACCTTC.

The chain employs TRBV7-9 and TRBJ1-2; 9 bases are shared with TRBD1. This CDR3 comprises 14 residues. V lost 2 bases and J lost 6; bases outside the gene matches: 4. Germline V gene data show CDR1 as SEHNR and CDR2 as FQNEAQ (reference sequence). This chain's CDR3 is CASSLIRQGDGYTF. Here the CDR3 DNA reads TGTGCCAGCAGCTTAATAAGACAGGGGGATGGCTACACCTTC.

The rearrangement links TRBV9 to TRBJ2-7; 8 bases match TRBD1. Germline V gives CDR1 SGDLS, CDR2 YYNGEE. V was pared by 2 bases and J by 6 bases, with 10 bases of the junction left unmatched. The CDR3 sequence is 15 residues long. The CDR3 sequence: CASSVGQGMWGEQYF. CDR3 in DNA: TGTGCCAGCAGCGTCGGACAGGGCATGTGGGGCGAGCAGTACTTC.

V usage is TRBV7-2 and J usage is TRBJ1-1; no clear D gene. The CDR3 length is 14 residues. Germline V gene data show CDR1 as SGHTA and CDR2 as FQGNSA. V shed 1 base and J shed 1 base, with 7 bases lying between them. The CDR3 region is CASSLDPGNTEAFF. The CDR3 DNA reads as TGTGCCAGCAGCTTAGATCCGGGGAACACTGAAGCTTTCTTT. Drawing the rest from reference TRBV7-2 and TRBJ1-1, the complete variable domain is GAGVSQSPSNKVTEKGKDVELRCDPISGHTALYWYRQSLGQGLEFLIYFQGNSAPDKSGLPSDRFSAERTGGSVSTLTIQRTQQEDSAVYLCASSLDPGNTEAFFGQGTRLTVV.

The genes are TRBV28 and TRBJ1-4; tentatively, D is TRBD1 (5 bases). V was cut by 3 bases and J by 4 bases, with 9 bases left in between. The germline V gene has CDR1 MDHEN and CDR2 SYDVKM. CDR3 length: 14 residues. DNA for the CDR3: TGTGCCAGCAGTTTTACAGGCGGTAATGAAAAACTGTTTTTT. Protein: CASSFTGGNEKLFF.

The genes are TRBV28 and TRBJ1-2; D may be TRBD1 (5 bases). CDR1 MDHEN and CDR2 SYDVKM come from the germline V gene. The CDR3 loop spans 15 amino acids. With 3 bases removed from V and 2 bases from J, the gap between germline ends came to 13 bases. CDR3 DNA: TGTGCCAGCAGTTTGGGTATTCGGGGGAACTATGGCTACACCTTC. Residues: CASSLGIRGNYGYTF.

The chain couples TRBV28 to TRBJ2-7; D is perhaps TRBD1 or TRBD2 (7 bases each). The ends were cut back, 8 bases at V and 0 bases at J, with 17 bases in the middle. Germline loops: CDR1 MDHEN, CDR2 SYDVKM. This CDR3 spans 15 amino acids. CDR3 coding DNA: TGTGCCAGCCAGGGGGGGACACGGAGCTCCTACGAGCAGTACTTC. It is translated as CASQGGTRSSYEQYF. The full variable domain, its missing parts supplied by reference TRBV28 and TRBJ2-7, is DVKVTQSSRYLVKRTGEKVFLECVQDMDHENMFWYRQDPGLGLRLIYFSYDVKMKEKGDIPEGYSVSREKKERFSLILESASTNQTSMYLCASQGGTRSSYEQYFGPGTRLTVT.